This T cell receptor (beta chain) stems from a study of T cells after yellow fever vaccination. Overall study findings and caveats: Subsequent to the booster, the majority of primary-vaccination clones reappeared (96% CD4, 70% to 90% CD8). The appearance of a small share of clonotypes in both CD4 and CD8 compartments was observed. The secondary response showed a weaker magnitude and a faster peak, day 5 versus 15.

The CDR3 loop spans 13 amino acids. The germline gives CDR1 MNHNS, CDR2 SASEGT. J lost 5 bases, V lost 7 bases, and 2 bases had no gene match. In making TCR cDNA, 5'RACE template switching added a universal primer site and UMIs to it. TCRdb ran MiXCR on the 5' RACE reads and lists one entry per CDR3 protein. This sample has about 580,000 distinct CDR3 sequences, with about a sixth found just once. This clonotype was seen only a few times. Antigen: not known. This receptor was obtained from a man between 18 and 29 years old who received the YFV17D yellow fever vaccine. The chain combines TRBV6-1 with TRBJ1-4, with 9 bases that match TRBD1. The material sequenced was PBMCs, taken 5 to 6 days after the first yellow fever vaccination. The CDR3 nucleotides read TGTGCCAGCAAGACAGGGGGGAATGAAAAACTGTTTTTT. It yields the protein CASKTGGNEKLFF.